This TCR beta chain was recorded in a study of blood T cell repertoires in COVID-19. Study in general: Acute-phase and convalescent COVID-19 samples originated in the United States, Italy and Spain.

Only in-frame clones appear in the TCRdb table, and some are missing; sequencing was by immunoSEQ multiplex PCR. Found here are 350,000 or so clones, 80% to 90% of them singletons; the top ten hold around 4.5%. This CDR3 region has 18 residues. V lost 5 bases to trimming and J lost 5 bases; unmatched junction nucleotides: 11. Germline CDR1 is MDHEN and CDR2 is SYDVKM. The V and J genes are TRBV28 and TRBJ2-2, with 13 positions matching TRBD2. The material sequenced was PBMCs or T cells enriched from blood (not recorded which). The clonotype was recovered from a woman aged 40 to 50 with acute COVID-19. CDR3 sequence reads: CASSTPFGLAGVTGELFF. The CDR3 bases are TGTGCCAGCAGTACTCCCTTCGGACTAGCGGGAGTTACCGGGGAGCTGTTTTTT.